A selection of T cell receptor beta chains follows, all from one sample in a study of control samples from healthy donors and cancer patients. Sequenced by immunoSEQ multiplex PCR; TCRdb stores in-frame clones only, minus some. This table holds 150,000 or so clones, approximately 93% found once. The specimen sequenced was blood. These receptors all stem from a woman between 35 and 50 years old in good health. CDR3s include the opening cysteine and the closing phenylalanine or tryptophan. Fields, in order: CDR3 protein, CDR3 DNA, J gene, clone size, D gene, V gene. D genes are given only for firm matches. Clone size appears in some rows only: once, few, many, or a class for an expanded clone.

CDR3: CASSLAGVTQYF
DNA: TGTGCCAGCAGCTTAGCAGGGGTGACCCAGTACTTC
J: TRBJ2-5
size: .
D: .
V: TRBV7-2

CDR3: CASSLQGVNQPQHF
DNA: TGTGCCAGCAGCTTACAGGGGGTCAACCAGCCCCAGCATTTT
J: TRBJ1-5
size: .
D: TRBD1
V: TRBV2

CDR3: CASSMVSTGELFF
DNA: TGTGCCAGTAGTATGGTTTCCACCGGGGAGCTGTTTTTT
J: TRBJ2-2
size: .
D: .
V: TRBV19

CDR3: CASSRNQDNQPQHF
DNA: TGTGCCAGCAGCCGAAACCAGGACAATCAGCCCCAGCATTTT
J: TRBJ1-5
size: .
D: .
V: TRBV6-2/TRBV6-3

CDR3: CASSPRGGGPEAFF
DNA: TGTGCCAGCAGCCCCCGGGGCGGGGGCCCTGAAGCTTTCTTT
J: TRBJ1-1
size: .
D: .
V: TRBV9

CDR3: CASSRFNTGELFF
DNA: TGTGCCAGCAGCCGTTTTAATACCGGGGAGCTGTTTTTT
J: TRBJ2-2
size: .
D: .
V: TRBV6-2/TRBV6-3

CDR3: CASSSRDRVTGELFF
DNA: TGTGCCAGCAGCTCGCGGGACAGGGTCACCGGGGAGCTGTTTTTT
J: TRBJ2-2
size: .
D: TRBD1
V: TRBV7-9

CDR3: CASSLGRDQPQHF
DNA: TGTGCCAGCTCATTGGGCCGGGACCAGCCCCAGCATTTT
J: TRBJ1-5
size: .
D: .
V: TRBV18

CDR3: CASSFDPTKSYNEQFF
DNA: TGTGCCAGCAGTTTCGATCCGACTAAGAGTTACAATGAGCAGTTCTTC
J: TRBJ2-1
size: once
D: .
V: TRBV27

CDR3: CASRPLKGAAFF
DNA: TGTGCCAGCAGACCACTTAAAGGGGCAGCTTTCTTT
J: TRBJ1-1
size: .
D: .
V: TRBV5-6

CDR3: CASSTSATQFSPLHF
DNA: TGTGCCAGCAGTACGTCAGCGACCCAATTTTCACCCCTCCACTTT
J: TRBJ1-6
size: .
D: .
V: TRBV7-2

CDR3: CASSPPGSRNTEAFF
DNA: TGTGCCAGCAGCCCCCCGGGCAGCCGGAACACTGAAGCTTTCTTT
J: TRBJ1-1
size: .
D: .
V: TRBV11-2

CDR3: CASSLGGLAGPSKNIQYF
DNA: TGCGCCAGCAGCTTGGGGGGACTAGCGGGTCCCTCCAAAAACATTCAGTACTTC
J: TRBJ2-4
size: .
D: TRBD2
V: TRBV5-1

CDR3: CASSLTPRGRGDWGSEKLFF
DNA: TGTGCCAGCAGTTTAACCCCGAGGGGCAGGGGCGATTGGGGGAGTGAAAAACTGTTTTTT
J: TRBJ1-4
size: once
D: .
V: TRBV27

CDR3: CAISEPRGGSFTYEQYF
DNA: TGTGCCATCAGTGAGCCTAGGGGGGGATCATTTACCTACGAGCAGTACTTC
J: TRBJ2-7
size: .
D: .
V: TRBV10-3

CDR3: CSVGGQGNQPQHF
DNA: TGCAGCGTGGGGGGGCAGGGCAATCAGCCCCAGCATTTT
J: TRBJ1-5
size: .
D: .
V: TRBV29-1

CDR3: CASGEILKRGNDGYTF
DNA: TGTGCTAGTGGCGAGATACTGAAGAGGGGCAACGATGGCTACACCTTC
J: TRBJ1-2
size: .
D: .
V: TRBV12-5

CDR3: CASSFLGQGARDEQFF
DNA: TGTGCCAGCAGCTTTTTGGGGCAGGGGGCGAGGGATGAGCAGTTCTTC
J: TRBJ2-1
size: once
D: TRBD1
V: TRBV5-5

CDR3: CASSLGQGVVGNTIYF
DNA: TGTGCCAGCAGCTTAGGGCAGGGGGTAGTTGGAAACACCATATATTTT
J: TRBJ1-3
size: .
D: TRBD1
V: TRBV7-2

CDR3: CASSPPNEKLFF
DNA: TGTGCCAGCAGCCCACCTAATGAAAAACTGTTTTTT
J: TRBJ1-4
size: .
D: .
V: TRBV6-2/TRBV6-3

CDR3: CASSLGPVIAIDTQYF
DNA: TGTGCCAGCAGCTTGGGCCCGGTGATAGCGATAGATACGCAGTATTTT
J: TRBJ2-3
size: .
D: .
V: TRBV7-9

CDR3: CSASGSKETQYF
DNA: TGCAGTGCTAGTGGCAGTAAAGAGACCCAGTACTTC
J: TRBJ2-5
size: .
D: .
V: TRBV20-1

CDR3: CASSRPGGTEAFF
DNA: TGTGCCAGCAGCCGACCCGGAGGTACTGAAGCTTTCTTT
J: TRBJ1-1
size: once
D: .
V: TRBV6-5

CDR3: CASSQDTGYYGYTF
DNA: TGTGCCAGCAGCCAAGATACGGGGTACTATGGCTACACCTTC
J: TRBJ1-2
size: .
D: .
V: TRBV3-1/TRBV3-2

CDR3: CATGNRGYYEQYF
DNA: TGTGCCACCGGAAACAGGGGGTACTACGAGCAGTACTTC
J: TRBJ2-7
size: .
D: TRBD1
V: TRBV15

CDR3: CASSQTGDYGYTF
DNA: TGCGCCAGCAGCCAAACAGGGGACTATGGCTACACCTTC
J: TRBJ1-2
size: once
D: TRBD1
V: TRBV4-3

CDR3: CAWGAGRAGSSYEQYF
DNA: TGTGCCTGGGGGGCTGGGAGAGCGGGGAGCTCCTACGAGCAGTACTTC
J: TRBJ2-7
size: .
D: TRBD2
V: TRBV30

CDR3: CASRRGENQPQHF
DNA: TGCGCCAGCAGGCGGGGAGAAAATCAGCCCCAGCATTTT
J: TRBJ1-5
size: .
D: .
V: TRBV5-1

CDR3: CASSQDRAGLAKNIQYF
DNA: TGTGCCAGCAGCCAAGATCGGGCAGGGCTAGCCAAAAACATTCAGTACTTC
J: TRBJ2-4
size: .
D: .
V: TRBV3-1/TRBV3-2

CDR3: CASSEVGAGYGYTF
DNA: TGTGCCAGCAGTGAAGTGGGGGCGGGCTATGGCTACACCTTC
J: TRBJ1-2
size: .
D: .
V: TRBV2

CDR3: CASSLPRGLDTGELFF
DNA: TGTGCCAGCAGCTTACCCAGGGGGCTCGACACCGGGGAGCTGTTTTTT
J: TRBJ2-2
size: .
D: TRBD1
V: TRBV5-6

CDR3: CASSYGTGILSYGYTF
DNA: TGTGCCAGCAGCTACGGGACAGGGATTTTAAGCTATGGCTACACCTTC
J: TRBJ1-2
size: .
D: TRBD1
V: TRBV6-5

CDR3: CASSLYSPSSNQPQHF
DNA: TGTGCCAGCAGCTTGTATAGCCCGAGTAGCAATCAGCCCCAGCATTTT
J: TRBJ1-5
size: .
D: .
V: TRBV5-4

CDR3: CASSRSLANQPQHF
DNA: TGTGCCAGCAGCCGAAGCTTGGCTAATCAGCCCCAGCATTTT
J: TRBJ1-5
size: .
D: .
V: TRBV3-1/TRBV3-2

CDR3: CASSLGDLQETQYF
DNA: TGCGCCAGCAGCTTGGGGGACCTCCAAGAGACCCAGTACTTC
J: TRBJ2-5
size: .
D: .
V: TRBV5-1

CDR3: CASGRTGVYEQYF
DNA: TGTGCCAGCGGCAGGACGGGGGTCTACGAGCAGTACTTC
J: TRBJ2-7
size: .
D: .
V: TRBV6-5

CDR3: CASSPTWPGGETQYF
DNA: TGTGCCAGCAGCCCAACGTGGCCGGGGGGAGAGACCCAGTACTTC
J: TRBJ2-5
size: .
D: TRBD2
V: TRBV7-3

CDR3: CASSLRAGGTNYGYTF
DNA: TGTGCCAGTAGCCTCCGGGCAGGGGGTACTAACTATGGCTACACCTTC
J: TRBJ1-2
size: .
D: TRBD1
V: TRBV19

CDR3: CASRPGGSNQPQHF
DNA: TGTGCCAGTAGGCCCGGGGGGAGCAATCAGCCCCAGCATTTT
J: TRBJ1-5
size: .
D: .
V: TRBV19

CDR3: CASSPKGQSSYGYTF
DNA: TGTGCCAGCAGCCCAAAGGGACAGTCGAGCTATGGCTACACCTTC
J: TRBJ1-2
size: .
D: TRBD1
V: TRBV13

CDR3: CSASGGREWTEAFF
DNA: TGCAGTGCTAGTGGTGGGCGCGAGTGGACTGAAGCTTTCTTT
J: TRBJ1-1
size: .
D: .
V: TRBV20-1

CDR3: CASSYSMGQANSGQYF
DNA: TGTGCCAGCAGTTACTCGATGGGACAGGCCAATTCAGGGCAGTACTTC
J: TRBJ2-7
size: .
D: TRBD1
V: TRBV6-5

CDR3: CASDRTDRRGTEAFF
DNA: TGTGCTAGTGACCGCACAGATCGTAGGGGAACTGAAGCTTTCTTT
J: TRBJ1-1
size: few
D: .
V: TRBV12-5

CDR3: CASSQGWGYTDTQYF
DNA: TGTGCCAGCAGCCAAGGTTGGGGTTACACAGATACGCAGTATTTT
J: TRBJ2-3
size: .
D: .
V: TRBV14